This passage covers 18 T cell receptor beta chains from one sample sequenced in a study of regulatory T cells in long-lasting Graves disease. Arm-PCR of CDR3 regions and iRepertoire HTBI primers were used to build TCR beta libraries. One entry per CDR3 protein, called by TCRdb with MiXCR from the multiplex PCR reads. Of hundreds of thousands of distinct CDR3 sequences detected, 20% to 25% appear once; the ten largest clones hold 7.8%. Time point reported: persistent/refractory GD, antithyroid drugs over 5 years with positive TRAb. PBMCs provided the RNA from which the TCR library was made. This material consisted of peripheral blood mononuclear cells (PBMCs), taken when the disease was refractory, from a patient treated with antithyroid drugs. The receptors stem from a female donor with Graves disease.

This clonotype came up many times. The chain recombines TRBV30 with TRBJ2-1, with D unclear. Germline V gene data show CDR1 as GTSNPN and CDR2 as SVGIG (reference sequence). This CDR3 contains 10 residues. Trimming removed 4 bases from V and 6 bases from J, with 4 bases in between. CDR3 protein: CAWTGNEQFF. In DNA, the CDR3 is TGTGCCTGGACAGGCAATGAGCAGTTCTTC.

This clonotype was seen many times. The chain is built from TRBV28 and TRBJ2-7, with 7 bases that match TRBD1. Germline V gene sequence: CDR1 MDHEN, CDR2 SYDVKM. The CDR3 is 16 residues long. Trimming cost V 4 bases and J 0 bases; bases outside gene matches: 9. CDR3: CASSSARQGRSYEQYF. In nucleotides, the CDR3 is TGTGCCAGCAGTTCAGCTAGACAGGGACGCTCCTACGAGCAGTACTTC.

The chain links TRBV6-2 or TRBV6-3 to TRBJ2-5; a possible D gene is TRBD2 (5 bases). The CDR3 is 13 amino acids. Germline loops: CDR1 MNHEY, CDR2 SVGEGT. The V end was cut by 0 bases, the J end by 5 bases, with 7 bases between. CDR3 region: CASSYSRVETQYF. The CDR3 coding sequence is TGTGCCAGCAGTTACTCGCGGGTGGAGACCCAGTACTTC.

With regard to this clonotype: One base away lies a much larger clone, so this may be a sequencing read error. The CDR3 here is CASTFVPDSLYGYTF. CDR3 sequence (DNA): TGTGCCAGCACCTTTGTCCCGGACAGTCTTTATGGCTACACCTTC. J is TRBJ1-2 and V is TRBV6-4, with a weak D call TRBD1 (6 bases). V lost 7 bases, J lost 5 bases, and 20 bases lay in between. The CDR3 loop spans 15 amino acids. Germline CDR1 is MRHNA and CDR2 is SNTAGT.

The chain has TRBV4-2 and TRBJ2-2; D is perhaps TRBD2 (6 bases). Trimming left V 2 bases short and J 2 bases short, with 12 bases between. The CDR3 consists of 16 residues. Germline CDR1 and CDR2: LGHNA and YNFKEQ. CDR3 nucleotides: TGTGCCAGCAGCCAACTGGGGCGGGATAACACCGGGGAGCTGTTTTTT. It encodes CASSQLGRDNTGELFF.

The CDR3 DNA reads as TGCAGCGTCCGACAGGGGATCCCCTACGAGCAGTACTTC. It specifies CSVRQGIPYEQYF. The genes are TRBV29-1 and TRBJ2-7, with 8 positions matching TRBD1. J gave up 2 bases and V 6 bases, and 6 bases lay outside the gene matches. The CDR3 extends over 13 amino acids. Germline V gene data show CDR1 as SQVTM and CDR2 as ANQGSEA.

V usage is TRBV5-1 and J usage is TRBJ2-7; D not resolved. The V gene's germline CDR1 is SGHRS and CDR2 YFSETQ. V gave up 2 bases and J gave up 1 base, with 10 bases separating them. The CDR3 consists of 14 residues. CDR3 sequence reads: CASSFQLGSYEQYF. The CDR3, as DNA: TGCGCCAGCAGCTTCCAACTGGGTTCCTACGAGCAGTACTTC.

This clonotype came up a few times. The gene calls are TRBV28 and TRBJ1-2, with 7 bases lining up with TRBD1. CDR1 MDHEN and CDR2 SYDVKM come from the germline V gene. Trimming cost V 7 bases and J 4 bases; bases outside gene matches: 15. The CDR3 contains 16 residues. As DNA, the CDR3 is TGTGCCAGCACCTTGGGAGGGGACAGCACACCCTATGGCTACACCTTC. It codes for CASTLGGDSTPYGYTF.

In its sample, this clonotype was seen a few times. One base away lies a much larger clone, so this may be a sequencing read error. The rearrangement uses TRBV12-3 or TRBV12-4 and TRBJ2-7; 9 nucleotides align to TRBD1. The CDR3 has 16 residues. V lost 3 bases and J lost 5; bases outside the gene matches: 11. The CDR3 region has the DNA TGTGCCAGCAGTTTCCGGAGGACAGGGGAGCGGGACGAGCAGTACTTC. This codes for CASSFRRTGERDEQYF.

The gene calls are TRBV20-1 and TRBJ1-5; 8 bases agree with TRBD1. V lost 5 bases, J lost 1 base, and 4 bases stayed unmatched. The CDR3 runs to 14 residues. The V gene's germline CDR1 is DFQATT and CDR2 SNEGSKA (reference sequence). DNA of the CDR3: TGCAGTGCTTCAACAGGGGGGAGCAATCAGCCCCAGCATTTT. It codes for CSASTGGSNQPQHF.

The table lists this clonotype with many counts. This chain joins TRBV6-9 and TRBJ2-7; D uncertain. V gave up 3 bases and J gave up 3 bases, with 9 bases separating them. Germline V gene data show CDR1 as MNHGY and CDR2 as SVAAGI. This CDR3 comprises 13 residues. CDR3 in DNA: TGTGCCAGCAGTTACCCGGGTTACTACGAGCAGTACTTC. It yields the protein CASSYPGYYEQYF.

This clonotype was seen many times. The chain recombines TRBV28 with TRBJ1-5; the D is unclear. CDR1 is MDHEN and CDR2 is SYDVKM in the germline V gene. The CDR3 extends over 16 amino acids. V lost 6 bases and J 2 bases, leaving 17 bases between the germline ends. The CDR3 nucleotides read TGTGCCAGCAGGAGCTCGGAGAGTAGGGGCAATCAGCCCCAGCATTTT. It encodes CASRSSESRGNQPQHF.

This clonotype occurred many times. The rearrangement joins TRBV2 to TRBJ1-4; D is uncertain. The CDR3 length is 14 residues. CDR1 is SNHLY and CDR2 is FYNNEI in the germline V gene. V gave up 7 bases and J gave up 8 bases, with 17 bases separating them. The CDR3 DNA sequence: TGTGCCAGCAATAGGGTCACTGGGAACGAAAAACTGTTTTTT. Amino acid sequence: CASNRVTGNEKLFF.

This clonotype has ten or more counts. The chain couples TRBV5-1 to TRBJ2-2, with TRBD1 identical over 10 bases. V gave up 4 bases and J gave up 2 bases; unmatched junction bases: 5. Germline loops: CDR1 SGHRS, CDR2 YFSETQ. This CDR3 spans 16 amino acids. This CDR3 reads CASSAGTGVNTGELFF. CDR3 sequence (DNA): TGCGCCAGCAGCGCAGGGACAGGGGTTAACACCGGGGAGCTGTTTTTT.

This clonotype came up many times. This rearrangement joins TRBV20-1 to TRBJ2-5, with a tentative D call TRBD1 (5 bases). V was trimmed by 6 bases and J by 1 base, leaving 12 bases between them. Germline V gene lookup returns CDR1 DFQATT and CDR2 SNEGSKA (reference sequence). The CDR3 is 13 amino acids. This CDR3 is CSALSDSQETQYF. The CDR3 DNA follows: TGCAGTGCCCTATCTGACAGCCAAGAGACCCAGTACTTC.

The chain links TRBV12-3 or TRBV12-4 to TRBJ2-7; D remains ambiguous. The CDR3 runs 15 residues. V was cut by 5 bases and J by 0 bases, with 14 bases left in between. The CDR3 is CASSVARISSYEQYF. CDR3 coding DNA: TGTGCCAGCAGTGTCGCGCGGATAAGCTCCTACGAGCAGTACTTC.

V and J are TRBV28 and TRBJ1-1, with 8 bases lining up with TRBD1. CDR3 length: 14 amino acids. Germline V lookup: CDR1 MDHEN, CDR2 SYDVKM. The V and J ends lost 0 bases and 6 bases, in that order; junction bases with no gene match: 3. The CDR3 sequence is CASSLWDRVAEAFF. The CDR3 DNA sequence: TGTGCCAGCAGTTTATGGGACAGGGTAGCTGAAGCTTTCTTT.

This clonotype occurred a few times. V is TRBV6-5 and J is TRBJ1-2, with 9 bases identical to TRBD1. The CDR3 loop spans 18 amino acids. Germline V gives CDR1 MNHEY, CDR2 SVGAGI. The junction had 12 bases not matched to a gene; V was cut back by 0 bases and J by 4 bases. CDR3 bases: TGTGCCAGCAGTTACTCGATTGGGGCAGGACAGGGGAGCTATGGCTACACCTTC. This gives the protein CASSYSIGAGQGSYGYTF.